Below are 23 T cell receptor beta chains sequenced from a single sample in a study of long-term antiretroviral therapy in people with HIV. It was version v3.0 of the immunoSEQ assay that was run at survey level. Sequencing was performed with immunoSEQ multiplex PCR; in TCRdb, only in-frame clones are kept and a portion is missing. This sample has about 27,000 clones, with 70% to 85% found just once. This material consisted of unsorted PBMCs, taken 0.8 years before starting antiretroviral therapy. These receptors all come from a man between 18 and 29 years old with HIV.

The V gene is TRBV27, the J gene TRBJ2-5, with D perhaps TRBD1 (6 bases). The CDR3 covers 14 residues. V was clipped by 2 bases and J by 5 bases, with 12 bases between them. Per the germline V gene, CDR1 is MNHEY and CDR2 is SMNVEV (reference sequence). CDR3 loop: CASSLGAGVETQYF. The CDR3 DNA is TGTGCCAGCAGTTTAGGGGCAGGGGTCGAGACCCAGTACTTC.

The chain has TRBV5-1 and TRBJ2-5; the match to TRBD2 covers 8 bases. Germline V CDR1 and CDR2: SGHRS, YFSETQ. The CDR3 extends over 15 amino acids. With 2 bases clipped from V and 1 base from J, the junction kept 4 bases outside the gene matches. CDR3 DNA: TGCGCCAGCAGCTTCTCGGGGGGGCCCCAAGAGACCCAGTACTTC. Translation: CASSFSGGPQETQYF. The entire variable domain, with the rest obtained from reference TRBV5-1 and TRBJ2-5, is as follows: KAGVTQTPRYLIKTRGQQVTLSCSPISGHRSVSWYQQTPGQGLQFLFEYFSETQRNKGNFPGRFSGRQFSNSRSEMNVSTLELGDSALYLCASSFSGGPQETQYFGPGTRLLVL.

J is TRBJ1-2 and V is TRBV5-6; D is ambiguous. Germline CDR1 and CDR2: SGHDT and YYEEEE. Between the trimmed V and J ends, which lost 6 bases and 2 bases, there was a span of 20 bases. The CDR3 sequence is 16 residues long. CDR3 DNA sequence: TGTGCCAGCACCTCGGTGAGCCGGTTGTCGAACTATGGCTACACCTTC. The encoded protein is CASTSVSRLSNYGYTF.

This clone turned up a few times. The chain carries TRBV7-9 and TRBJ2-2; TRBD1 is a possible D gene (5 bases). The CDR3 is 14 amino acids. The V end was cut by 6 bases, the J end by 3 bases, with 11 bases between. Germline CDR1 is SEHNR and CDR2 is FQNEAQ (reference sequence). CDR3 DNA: TGTGCCAGCAGGCGGCAGGGCGACACCGGGGAGCTGTTTTTT. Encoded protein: CASRRQGDTGELFF.

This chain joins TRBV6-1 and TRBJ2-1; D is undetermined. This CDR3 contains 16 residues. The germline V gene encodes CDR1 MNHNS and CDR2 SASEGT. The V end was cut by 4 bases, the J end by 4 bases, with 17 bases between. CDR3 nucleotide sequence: TGTGCCAGCAGTGGTCGTGGTTGGGCTGTATACAATGAGCAGTTCTTC. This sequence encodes CASSGRGWAVYNEQFF.

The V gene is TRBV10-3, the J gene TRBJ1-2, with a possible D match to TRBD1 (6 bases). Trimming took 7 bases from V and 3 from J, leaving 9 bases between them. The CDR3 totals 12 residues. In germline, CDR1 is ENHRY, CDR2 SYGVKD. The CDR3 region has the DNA TGTGCCATCAACCCAGGGGACTATGGCTACACCTTC. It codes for CAINPGDYGYTF.

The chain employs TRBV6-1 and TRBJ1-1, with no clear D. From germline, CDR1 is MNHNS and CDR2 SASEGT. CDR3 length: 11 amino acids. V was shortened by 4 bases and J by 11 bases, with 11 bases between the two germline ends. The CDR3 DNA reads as TGTGCCAGCAGTGTAGCATTTGGGGCTTTCTTT. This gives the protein CASSVAFGAFF.

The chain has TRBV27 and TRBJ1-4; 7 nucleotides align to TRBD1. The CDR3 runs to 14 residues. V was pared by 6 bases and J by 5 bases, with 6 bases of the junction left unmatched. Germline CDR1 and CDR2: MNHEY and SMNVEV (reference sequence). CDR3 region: CASRYTGQNEKLFF. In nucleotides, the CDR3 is TGTGCCAGCAGATATACGGGACAGAATGAAAAACTGTTTTTT.

The CDR3 reads CASSLGGGEQYF. In DNA form, the CDR3 reads TGTGCCAGCAGCTTAGGGGGGGGAGAGCAGTACTTC. The chain has TRBV13 and TRBJ2-7, with a tentative D call TRBD2 (6 bases). Trimming took off 0 bases at V and 7 bases at J, with 7 bases between the two ends. The germline CDR1 and CDR2 sequences are PRHDT and FYEKMQ (reference sequence). The CDR3 spans 12 residues.

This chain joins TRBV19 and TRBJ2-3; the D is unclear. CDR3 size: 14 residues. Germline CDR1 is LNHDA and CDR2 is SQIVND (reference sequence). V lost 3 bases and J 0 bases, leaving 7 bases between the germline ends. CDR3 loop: CASSILSSTDTQYF. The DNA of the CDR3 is TGTGCCAGTAGTATCCTTTCTAGCACAGATACGCAGTATTTT.

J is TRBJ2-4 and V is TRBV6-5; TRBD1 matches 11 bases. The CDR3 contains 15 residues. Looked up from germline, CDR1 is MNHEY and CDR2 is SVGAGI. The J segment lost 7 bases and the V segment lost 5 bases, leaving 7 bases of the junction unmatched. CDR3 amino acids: CASSRVRDRGNIQYF. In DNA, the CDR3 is TGTGCCAGCAGTAGGGTCCGGGACAGGGGGAACATTCAGTACTTC.

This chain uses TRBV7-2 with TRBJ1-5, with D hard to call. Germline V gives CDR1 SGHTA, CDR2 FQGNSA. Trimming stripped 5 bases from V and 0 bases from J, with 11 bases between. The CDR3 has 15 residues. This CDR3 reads CASSLEKGSNQPQHF. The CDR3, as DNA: TGTGCCAGCAGCCTCGAAAAGGGTAGCAATCAGCCCCAGCATTTT.

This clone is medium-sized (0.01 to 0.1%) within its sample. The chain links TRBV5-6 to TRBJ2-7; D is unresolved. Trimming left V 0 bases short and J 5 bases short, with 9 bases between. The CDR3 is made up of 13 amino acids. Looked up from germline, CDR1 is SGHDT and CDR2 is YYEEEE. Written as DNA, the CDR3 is TGTGCCAGCAGCTTGGGGGTATTGGACGAGCAGTACTTC. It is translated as CASSLGVLDEQYF.

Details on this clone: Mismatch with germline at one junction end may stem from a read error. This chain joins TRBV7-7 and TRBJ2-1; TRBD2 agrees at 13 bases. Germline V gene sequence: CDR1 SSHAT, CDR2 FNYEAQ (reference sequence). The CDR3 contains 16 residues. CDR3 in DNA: TGTGCTAGCAGCTTAGTTGGACTAGCGGGAGTCAATGAGCAGTTCTTC. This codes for CASSLVGLAGVNEQFF.

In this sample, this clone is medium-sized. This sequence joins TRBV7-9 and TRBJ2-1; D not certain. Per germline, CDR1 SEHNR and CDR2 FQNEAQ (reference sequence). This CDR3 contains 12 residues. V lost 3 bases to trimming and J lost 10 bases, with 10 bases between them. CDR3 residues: CASSFGSTEQFF. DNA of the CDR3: TGTGCCAGCAGCTTCGGCTCGACGGAGCAGTTCTTC.

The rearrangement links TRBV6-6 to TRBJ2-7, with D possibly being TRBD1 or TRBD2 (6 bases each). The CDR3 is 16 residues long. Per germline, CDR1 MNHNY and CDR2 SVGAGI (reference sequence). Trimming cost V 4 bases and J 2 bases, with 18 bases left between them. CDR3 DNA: TGTGCCAGCAGTTCCCCGGACAGAGGAGGGACCTACGAGCAGTACTTC. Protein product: CASSSPDRGGTYEQYF.

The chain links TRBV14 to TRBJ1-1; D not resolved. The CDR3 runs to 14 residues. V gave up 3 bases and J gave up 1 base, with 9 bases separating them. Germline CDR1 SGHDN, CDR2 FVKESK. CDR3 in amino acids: CASSHPLANTEAFF. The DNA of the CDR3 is TGTGCCAGCAGCCACCCACTCGCGAACACTGAAGCTTTCTTT.

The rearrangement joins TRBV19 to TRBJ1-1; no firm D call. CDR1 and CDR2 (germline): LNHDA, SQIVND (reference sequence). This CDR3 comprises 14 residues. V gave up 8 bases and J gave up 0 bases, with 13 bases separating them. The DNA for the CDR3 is TGTGCCAGTCGTGCGCAGGCCATGAACACTGAAGCTTTCTTT. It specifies CASRAQAMNTEAFF.

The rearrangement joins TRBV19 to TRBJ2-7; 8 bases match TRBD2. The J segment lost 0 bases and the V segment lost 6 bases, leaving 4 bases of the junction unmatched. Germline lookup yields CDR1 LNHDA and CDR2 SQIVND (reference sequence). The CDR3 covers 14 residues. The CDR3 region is CASRPGTSSYEQYF. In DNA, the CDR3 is TGTGCCAGTAGACCCGGGACTAGCTCCTACGAGCAGTACTTC.

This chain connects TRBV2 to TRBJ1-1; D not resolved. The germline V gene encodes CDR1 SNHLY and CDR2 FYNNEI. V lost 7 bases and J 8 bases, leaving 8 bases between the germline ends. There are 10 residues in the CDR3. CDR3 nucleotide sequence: TGTGCCAGCAAGCTTTTCGAAGCTTTCTTT. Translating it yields CASKLFEAFF.

The CDR3 DNA reads TGCGCCAGCAGCCCCTCCATAGAGACCCAGTACTTC. It specifies CASSPSIETQYF. The V gene is TRBV5-1, the J gene TRBJ2-5; D is ambiguous. The CDR3 is 12 amino acids. Trimming stripped 4 bases from V and 4 bases from J, with 8 bases between. Germline CDR1 and CDR2: SGHRS and YFSETQ.

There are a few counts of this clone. This chain's CDR3 is CASSRGFGGELFF. CDR3 bases: TGCGCCAGCAGCAGAGGGTTTGGCGGGGAGCTGTTTTTT. The chain carries TRBV5-1 and TRBJ2-2, with D possibly matching TRBD2 (5 bases). The germline V gene encodes CDR1 SGHRS and CDR2 YFSETQ. Trimming pared 4 bases from V and 7 bases from J, leaving 11 bases between. The CDR3 totals 13 residues. Combining the CDR3 with reference TRBV5-1 and TRBJ2-2 gives the whole variable domain KAGVTQTPRYLIKTRGQQVTLSCSPISGHRSVSWYQQTPGQGLQFLFEYFSETQRNKGNFPGRFSGRQFSNSRSEMNVSTLELGDSALYLCASSRGFGGELFFGEGSRLTVL.

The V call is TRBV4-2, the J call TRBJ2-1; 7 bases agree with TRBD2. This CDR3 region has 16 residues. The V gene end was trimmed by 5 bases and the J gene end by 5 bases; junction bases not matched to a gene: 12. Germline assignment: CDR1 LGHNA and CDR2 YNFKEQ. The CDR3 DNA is TGTGCCAGCAGCGCTTCTGACGGGACTAACAACAATGAGCAGTTCTTC. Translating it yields CASSASDGTNNNEQFF.